One and the same sample provided the 31 T cell receptor beta chains below, sequenced in a study of T cells in Graves' hyperthyroidism and ophthalmopathy. Authors of the study amplified TCR beta CDR3 regions from RNA transcripts. TCR CDR3 underwent first-round RT-PCR with the HTBI primer set. Each CDR3 protein gets one entry after TCRdb re-called the multiplex PCR reads with MiXCR. The data hold under 750,000 distinct CDR3 sequences, with roughly 20% observed a single time. The sample taken for sequencing was blood. The receptors shown here come from a woman in her fifties or sixties with Graves' hyperthyroidism that later progressed to Graves' ophthalmopathy.

This clonotype has a count of ten or more. The rearrangement joins TRBV5-8 to TRBJ2-3; tentative D call: TRBD1 (6 bases). V shed 2 bases and J shed 5 bases, with 12 bases lying between them. Per germline, CDR1 SGHTS and CDR2 YDEGEE. CDR3 length equals 14 residues. CDR3: CASSLHRVEDTQYF. As DNA, the CDR3 is TGTGCCAGCAGCTTACACAGGGTTGAAGATACGCAGTATTTT.

In this sample, this clonotype turned up a few times. The V and J genes are TRBV5-1 and TRBJ1-2, with TRBD1 matching 10 bases. The CDR3 consists of 14 residues. Germline assignment: CDR1 SGHRS and CDR2 YFSETQ. V was clipped by 1 base and J by 7 bases; unmatched bases: 4. The CDR3 DNA reads as TGCGCCAGCAGCTTGTGGGACAGGGGTAGTGGCTACACCTTC. Amino acid sequence: CASSLWDRGSGYTF.

This clonotype has a handful of counts. The genes are TRBV2 and TRBJ1-3; weak D call: TRBD1 (5 bases). V shed 4 bases and J shed 10 bases, with 23 bases lying between them. CDR1 is SNHLY and CDR2 is FYNNEI in the germline V gene. This CDR3 is 16 amino acids long. The CDR3 is CASSVSPGSLGRTIYF. Written as DNA, the CDR3 is TGTGCCAGCAGTGTATCTCCAGGGAGCTTAGGTCGGACCATATATTTT.

This clonotype was detected a few times. This chain connects TRBV5-1 to TRBJ1-1; perhaps TRBD1 as D (6 bases). The V and J ends lost 3 bases and 3 bases respectively, with 18 bases between them. The CDR3 is 16 residues long. Germline V CDR1 and CDR2: SGHRS, YFSETQ. The CDR3 region has the DNA TGCGCCAGCAGCTGGGAATCAACGACAGGAGACACTGAAGCTTTCTTT. Translating it yields CASSWESTTGDTEAFF.

DNA for the CDR3: TGTGCCAGCAGTTACGGGAAGGGACTACCGGAGTTCTTC. The encoded protein is CASSYGKGLPEFF. This chain connects TRBV6-5 to TRBJ2-1; 7 bases are shared with TRBD2. V lost 2 bases, J lost 14 bases, and 9 bases stayed unmatched. CDR3 length equals 13 residues. Per the germline V gene, CDR1 is MNHEY and CDR2 is SVGAGI.

V usage is TRBV7-3 and J usage is TRBJ1-1; the match to TRBD1 covers 9 bases. Germline lookup yields CDR1 SGHTA and CDR2 FQGTGA. The CDR3 is 14 residues long. J lost 5 bases, V lost 5 bases, and 6 bases had no gene match. CDR3 nucleotides: TGTGCCAGCAGCCCGACCGGGACAGGGACTGAAGCTTTCTTT. Residues: CASSPTGTGTEAFF.

This clonotype has ten or more counts. The chain couples TRBV7-8 to TRBJ2-3, with TRBD1 matching 11 bases. Trimming removed 5 bases from V and 6 bases from J; junction bases left unmatched: 7. Germline loops: CDR1 SGHVS, CDR2 FQNEAQ. The length of the CDR3 is 15 residues. As DNA, the CDR3 is TGTGCCAGCAGCCTGGACAGGGGGCGTTCGGATACGCAGTATTTT. It translates to CASSLDRGRSDTQYF. The full variable domain, rest sourced from reference TRBV7-8 and TRBJ2-3, is GAGVSQSPRYKVAKRGQDVALRCDPISGHVSLFWYQQALGQGPEFLTYFQNEAQLDKSGLPSDRFFAERPEGSVSTLKIQRTQQEDSAVYLCASSLDRGRSDTQYFGPGTRLTVL.

The chain employs TRBV15 and TRBJ2-1; D is unclear. Germline V gene sequence: CDR1 LNHNV, CDR2 YYDKDF (reference sequence). Trimming cost V 0 bases and J 3 bases, with 12 bases left between them. The CDR3 consists of 16 residues. CDR3 in amino acids: CATSRDVATSYNEQFF. CDR3 DNA: TGTGCCACCAGCAGAGATGTTGCGACGAGCTACAATGAGCAGTTCTTC.

The gene calls are TRBV6-2 or TRBV6-3 and TRBJ2-5; the D gene is possibly TRBD2 (6 bases). This CDR3 comprises 13 residues. Germline assignment: CDR1 MNHEY and CDR2 SVGEGT. V was clipped by 9 bases and J by 3 bases, with 14 bases between them. CDR3 DNA sequence: TGTGCCAGTACTCGGGGGTCGGAAGAGACCCAGTACTTC. Protein sequence: CASTRGSEETQYF.

This clonotype was observed a handful of times. The chain employs TRBV14 and TRBJ2-7; 9 nucleotides line up with TRBD1. Germline CDR1 is SGHDN and CDR2 is FVKESK. With V trimmed by 3 bases and J by 6 bases, 12 bases remained unmatched. The length of the CDR3 is 16 residues. DNA for the CDR3: TGTGCCAGCAGCCAGACCCCGGGACAGGGATTTCTCGAGCAGTACTTC. Translating gives CASSQTPGQGFLEQYF.

There are a few counts of this clonotype. The chain links TRBV20-1 to TRBJ1-2; 7 nucleotides line up with TRBD1. The CDR3 loop spans 14 amino acids. Germline CDR1 is DFQATT and CDR2 is SNEGSKA (reference sequence). CDR3 in amino acids: CRASQGGGSYGYTF. The CDR3 bases are TGCAGAGCTTCCCAGGGGGGTGGGAGCTATGGCTACACCTTC.

This clonotype has just a few counts. The gene calls are TRBV19 and TRBJ1-5; TRBD1 agrees at 8 bases. Germline V lookup: CDR1 LNHDA, CDR2 SQIVND (reference sequence). The J segment lost 3 bases and the V segment lost 5 bases, leaving 12 bases of the junction unmatched. The CDR3 spans 17 residues. The CDR3 spells CASSASRARGPNQPQHF. CDR3 in DNA: TGTGCCAGTAGTGCGTCGCGGGCCAGGGGGCCCAATCAGCCCCAGCATTTT.

This clonotype was observed a handful of times. The rearrangement uses TRBV7-9 and TRBJ1-1; D is undetermined. Germline V gene sequence: CDR1 SEHNR, CDR2 FQNEAQ (reference sequence). Trimming shortened V by 5 bases and J by 0 bases, and 10 bases separated the two germline ends. This CDR3 is 14 amino acids long. CDR3 protein: CASSDAGVNTEAFF. DNA of the CDR3: TGTGCCAGCAGCGACGCCGGGGTGAACACTGAAGCTTTCTTT.

This clonotype was detected ten times or more. The chain carries TRBV11-1 and TRBJ1-1; perhaps TRBD1 as D (5 bases). Germline values: CDR1 SGHAT, CDR2 FQDESV (reference sequence). The CDR3 sequence is 14 residues long. V was trimmed by 5 bases and J by 1 base, leaving 11 bases between them. Written as DNA, the CDR3 is TGTGCCAGCAGCCCGGTAGGACAGAACACTGAAGCTTTCTTT. Protein sequence: CASSPVGQNTEAFF.

A few counts support this clonotype. This chain uses TRBV15 with TRBJ1-1; the D gene is possibly TRBD1 (5 bases). CDR3 length equals 15 residues. V lost 6 bases to trimming and J lost 1 base, with 15 bases between them. CDR1 LNHNV and CDR2 YYDKDF come from the germline V gene (reference sequence). CDR3 DNA sequence: TGTGCCACCAGGCGGGGGGGTTACACGAACACTGAAGCTTTCTTT. This translates into CATRRGGYTNTEAFF.

This clonotype was picked up a small number of times. V gene TRBV19 combines with J gene TRBJ1-1; D ambiguous. The CDR3 spans 15 residues. Trimming removed 5 bases from V and 1 base from J, with 14 bases in between. CDR1 and CDR2 (germline): LNHDA, SQIVND (reference sequence). CDR3 protein: CASSSFSGGNTEAFF. As DNA, the CDR3 is TGTGCCAGTAGTTCATTTTCGGGAGGGAACACTGAAGCTTTCTTT.

The chain has TRBV5-8 and TRBJ2-5; D is possibly TRBD1 (6 bases). This CDR3 contains 15 residues. The ends were cut back, 0 bases at V and 5 bases at J, with 14 bases in the middle. CDR1 and CDR2 (germline): SGHTS, YDEGEE. The CDR3 region is CASSLARTGLETQYF. CDR3 in DNA: TGTGCCAGCAGCTTGGCCAGAACAGGGCTCGAGACCCAGTACTTC. Combining the CDR3 with reference TRBV5-8 and TRBJ2-5 gives the whole variable domain EAGVTQSPTHLIKTRGQQATLRCSPISGHTSVYWYQQALGLGLQFLLWYDEGEERNRGNFPPRFSGRQFPNYSSELNVNALELEDSALYLCASSLARTGLETQYFGPGTRLLVL.

The chain is built from TRBV20-1 and TRBJ2-5; D gene unclear. This CDR3 has 13 amino acids. V was clipped by 0 bases and J by 5 bases, with 10 bases between them. Germline V gene lookup returns CDR1 DFQATT and CDR2 SNEGSKA (reference sequence). The CDR3 sequence is CSARDTGLETQYF. The CDR3 coding sequence is TGCAGTGCTAGAGATACTGGGCTGGAGACCCAGTACTTC.

The J gene is TRBJ1-2, the V gene TRBV9; D might be TRBD1 (6 bases). V dropped 0 bases and J dropped 2 bases, with 14 bases sitting between them. Per the germline V gene, CDR1 is SGDLS and CDR2 is YYNGEE. The CDR3 totals 16 residues. The CDR3: CASSVGGGGKNYGYTF. Here the CDR3 DNA reads TGTGCCAGCAGCGTAGGGGGCGGGGGCAAGAACTATGGCTACACCTTC.

As regards this clonotype: A read error may account for a junction end that differs from germline. V and J are TRBV27 and TRBJ1-4; a possible D gene is TRBD1 (6 bases). The CDR3 sequence is 14 residues long. Germline lookup yields CDR1 MNHEY and CDR2 SMNVEV (reference sequence). CDR3: CAGSHEWTDEKLFF. The CDR3 nucleotides are TGTGCCGGCAGCCATGAATGGACAGATGAAAAACTGTTTTTT.

V gene TRBV10-1 combines with J gene TRBJ2-5; D is uncertain. Germline V CDR1 and CDR2: WNHNN, SYGVQD (reference sequence). The CDR3 sequence is 15 residues long. V was trimmed by 2 bases and J by 1 base, leaving 11 bases between them. CDR3 nucleotides: TGCGCCAGCAGTGAGGGGGTGGGATTCCAAGAGACCCAGTACTTC. Translation gives CASSEGVGFQETQYF.

In this sample, this clonotype turned up a few times. The chain links TRBV6-1 to TRBJ2-7, with TRBD1 matching over 7 bases. The CDR3 is made up of 14 amino acids. Trimming cost V 7 bases and J 0 bases; bases outside gene matches: 6. Per germline, CDR1 MNHNS and CDR2 SASEGT. This CDR3 reads CASNEQGNSYEQYF. CDR3 nucleotides: TGTGCCAGCAACGAACAGGGGAACTCCTACGAGCAGTACTTC.

The chain joins TRBV28 to TRBJ2-5; 7 bases match TRBD1. This CDR3 has 13 residues. V dropped 6 bases and J dropped 5; count of bases not matched to a gene: 6. The germline CDR1 and CDR2 sequences are MDHEN and SYDVKM. The CDR3 reads CASRYRGWETQYF. The CDR3, as DNA: TGTGCCAGCAGGTACAGGGGTTGGGAGACCCAGTACTTC.

This clonotype appeared a few times. CDR3 coding DNA: TGCGCCAGCAGCTTGTTGCGGGGGTCGAACACCGGGGAGCTGTTTTTT. Protein: CASSLLRGSNTGELFF. V is TRBV5-1 and J is TRBJ2-2; 7 nucleotides match TRBD2. The CDR3 spans 16 residues. CDR1 SGHRS and CDR2 YFSETQ come from the germline V gene. V shed 1 base, J shed 0 bases, and the junction held 3 bases outside the gene matches.

This chain joins TRBV10-3 and TRBJ1-3; tentatively, D is TRBD1 (6 bases). The germline V gene encodes CDR1 ENHRY and CDR2 SYGVKD. The V end was cut by 5 bases, the J end by 0 bases, with 14 bases between. This CDR3 region has 16 residues. DNA of the CDR3: TGTGCCATCAGTACTTTGGGACAACACTCTGGAAACACCATATATTTT. Translating gives CAISTLGQHSGNTIYF.

A single count supports this clonotype. The chain employs TRBV5-1 and TRBJ1-2; a weak D match, TRBD1 (5 bases). The CDR3 is 14 residues long. V was cut by 0 bases and J by 4 bases, with 10 bases left in between. Germline V gene data show CDR1 as SGHRS and CDR2 as YFSETQ. The CDR3 nucleotides read TGCGCCAGCAGCTTGGAACAGGAGACCTATGGCTACACCTTC. This gives the protein CASSLEQETYGYTF.

As regards this clonotype: Mismatch with germline at one junction end may stem from a read error. The gene calls are TRBV19 and TRBJ1-1; tentative D call: TRBD1 (6 bases). CDR3 size: 14 residues. Per the germline V gene, CDR1 is LNHDA and CDR2 is SQIVND (reference sequence). CDR3 bases: TGTGCCAATAGTATCGGGGGCCGGAACATTGAAGCTTTCTTT. Encoded protein: CANSIGGRNIEAFF.

The chain couples TRBV18 to TRBJ1-1; D is undetermined. V lost 3 bases to trimming and J lost 0 bases, with 8 bases between them. Germline-derived CDR1 and CDR2 are KGHSH and LQKENI. This CDR3 has 14 amino acids. The CDR3 protein is CASSPELMNTEAFF. The CDR3 DNA reads TGTGCCAGCTCACCGGAACTGATGAACACTGAAGCTTTCTTT.

The chain links TRBV10-3 to TRBJ1-2; 7 nucleotides match TRBD1. The V gene's germline CDR1 is ENHRY and CDR2 SYGVKD. V lost 7 bases to trimming and J lost 8 bases; unmatched junction nucleotides: 7. This CDR3 is built from 12 residues. The CDR3 nucleotides read TGTGCCATCACGGAGGGGGCGGAGGGCTACACCTTC. Translated, it gives CAITEGAEGYTF.

Comments on this clonotype: A read error may be the cause here, since a much bigger clone is one base away. The chain uses TRBV2 and TRBJ1-2; TRBD1 matches 11 bases. CDR1 SNHLY and CDR2 FYNNEI come from the germline V gene. The CDR3 length is 17 residues. The CDR3 DNA sequence: TGTGCCGGCAGTGACAGTAGGACAGGGGGCCGTAACTATGGCTACACCTTC. The encoded protein is CAGSDSRTGGRNYGYTF.

This clonotype was seen repeatedly, ten times or more. V usage is TRBV11-2 and J usage is TRBJ1-3; no reliable D call. The CDR3 covers 14 residues. Trimming removed 3 bases at V and 2 bases at J, with 8 bases between. Germline V gene sequence: CDR1 SGHAT, CDR2 FQNNGV. The CDR3 loop reads CASSLGRTGNTIYF. DNA for the CDR3: TGTGCCAGCAGCTTGGGCAGAACTGGAAACACCATATATTTT.